The 5 T cell receptor beta chains presented below share a single source sample, sequenced in a study of cytomegalovirus exposure and HLA in healthy donors. Assay: immunoSEQ multiplex PCR; the TCRdb copy retains only in-frame clones and omits some. This sample yields about 400,000 clones, of which roughly 85% are seen a single time; 0.83% belongs to the top ten. Sequenced: PBMCs. The receptors come from a woman under 30 in good health and CMV-seronegative.

The chain carries TRBV5-8 and TRBJ2-7; 12 bases fit TRBD2. V was pared by 4 bases and J by 5 bases, with 7 bases of the junction left unmatched. The CDR3 length is 15 residues. CDR1 is SGHTS and CDR2 is YDEGEE in the germline V gene. CDR3 amino acids: CASSVTSGRRHEQYF. The CDR3 DNA is TGTGCCAGCAGCGTAACTAGCGGGAGGCGCCACGAGCAGTACTTC. Filled out from reference TRBV5-8 and TRBJ2-7, the complete variable domain reads EAGVTQSPTHLIKTRGQQATLRCSPISGHTSVYWYQQALGLGLQFLLWYDEGEERNRGNFPPRFSGRQFPNYSSELNVNALELEDSALYLCASSVTSGRRHEQYFGPGTRLTVT.

This clone has just one count. The chain combines TRBV6-5 with TRBJ1-2; a weak D match, TRBD1 (5 bases). CDR3 size: 15 residues. Per germline, CDR1 MNHEY and CDR2 SVGAGI. Between the trimmed V and J ends, which lost 7 bases and 7 bases, there was a span of 22 bases. The CDR3 loop reads CASNYGRGTVGGYTF. CDR3 in DNA: TGTGCCAGCAACTACGGGCGGGGGACGGTCGGTGGCTACACCTTC.

This rearrangement joins TRBV4-1 to TRBJ2-3; perhaps TRBD1 as D (5 bases). Germline assignment: CDR1 MGHRA and CDR2 YSYEKL. The length of the CDR3 is 17 residues. V shed 4 bases and J shed 1 base, with 18 bases lying between them. The CDR3 loop is CASSPYVGQGGTDTQYF. DNA for the CDR3: TGCGCCAGCAGCCCCTATGTCGGCCAGGGTGGCACAGATACGCAGTATTTT.

V usage is TRBV12-5 and J usage is TRBJ2-1; D gene uncertain. This CDR3 is 16 amino acids long. The V end lost 6 bases, the J end lost 9 bases, and 24 bases lay between the germline ends. Germline lookup yields CDR1 LGHNT and CDR2 FRNRAP. This chain's CDR3 is CASGSEVGGLRGEQFF. For the CDR3, the DNA is TGTGCTAGTGGCTCCGAGGTGGGTGGGTTACGTGGTGAGCAGTTCTTC.

V is TRBV9 and J is TRBJ2-7; possible D gene TRBD1, 6 bases. The CDR3 totals 15 residues. Germline V lookup: CDR1 SGDLS, CDR2 YYNGEE. Trimming left V 0 bases short and J 0 bases short, with 10 bases between. This CDR3 is CASSVGQGNSYEQYF. DNA of the CDR3: TGTGCCAGCAGCGTAGGGCAGGGGAACTCCTACGAGCAGTACTTC.